The 14 T cell receptor beta chains listed next were all sequenced from one sample in a study of siplizumab effects on memory and regulatory T cells. Profiling relied on immunoSEQ multiplex PCR, and the TCRdb table lists in-frame clones only, not all of them. The sample has under 130,000 clones, about 93% seen once. Sequencing input: CD4+ T cells sorted from blood. The origin of the receptors is a human donor in good health.

The CDR3 DNA reads TGCGCCAGCAGCCGGGGACAGGGACAGGCTGGAAACACCATATATTTT. It translates to CASSRGQGQAGNTIYF. The rearrangement links TRBV4-1 to TRBJ1-3; TRBD1 agrees at 9 bases. This CDR3 has 16 residues. Germline trimming cut 4 bases from V and 2 bases from J; bases unmatched to any gene: 6. The germline V gene encodes CDR1 MGHRA and CDR2 YSYEKL.

The V gene is TRBV7-6, the J gene TRBJ2-5; no clear D gene. Germline loops: CDR1 SGHVS, CDR2 FNYEAQ. CDR3 length equals 13 residues. V shed 5 bases and J shed 1 base, with 8 bases lying between them. The chain's CDR3 is CASSLGSQETQYF. CDR3 bases: TGTGCCAGCAGCCTTGGCAGCCAAGAGACCCAGTACTTC.

The rearrangement uses TRBV18 and TRBJ2-7; D remains ambiguous. The ends were cut back, 2 bases at V and 10 bases at J, with 15 bases in the middle. CDR1 is KGHSH, CDR2 LQKENI, per germline. This CDR3 has 13 amino acids. CDR3 sequence reads: CASSPWAAREQYF. CDR3 coding DNA: TGTGCCAGCTCACCATGGGCAGCTAGGGAACAGTACTTC.

This rearrangement joins TRBV5-1 to TRBJ1-2; D is uncertain. The CDR3 is 14 amino acids. The germline CDR1 and CDR2 sequences are SGHRS and YFSETQ. Trimming pared 0 bases from V and 7 bases from J, leaving 13 bases between. The CDR3 is CASSLASDGGGYTF. The CDR3 region has the DNA TGCGCCAGCAGCTTGGCTTCGGACGGCGGTGGCTACACCTTC.

The genes are TRBV9 and TRBJ2-5; D remains unclear. Germline values: CDR1 SGDLS, CDR2 YYNGEE. CDR3 length: 14 residues. Trimming shortened V by 0 bases and J by 5 bases, and 11 bases separated the two germline ends. In DNA, the CDR3 is TGTGCCAGCAGCGTAGCTACGAGTGGGGAGACCCAGTACTTC. Protein: CASSVATSGETQYF.

The chain uses TRBV19 and TRBJ2-3, with D possibly TRBD1 on 6 matching bases. V dropped 5 bases and J dropped 5 bases, with 11 bases sitting between them. The germline CDR1 and CDR2 sequences are LNHDA and SQIVND (reference sequence). CDR3 length: 13 amino acids. CDR3 region: CASSYRVQDTQYF. The CDR3 DNA reads TGTGCCAGTAGTTACAGGGTGCAAGATACGCAGTATTTT.

The V gene is TRBV11-2, the J gene TRBJ1-2, with TRBD1 matching 10 bases. The CDR3 sequence is 15 residues long. CDR1 and CDR2 (germline): SGHAT, FQNNGV. The V and J ends lost 5 bases and 8 bases, in that order; junction bases with no gene match: 11. The CDR3 reads CASSPIRTGGRGYTF. The CDR3, as DNA: TGTGCCAGCAGCCCAATTCGGACAGGGGGTAGGGGCTACACCTTC.

The chain combines TRBV5-1 with TRBJ1-2; 10 nucleotides line up with TRBD1. Trimming cost V 1 base and J 3 bases; bases outside gene matches: 3. There are 15 residues in the CDR3. Germline V gene lookup returns CDR1 SGHRS and CDR2 YFSETQ. DNA of the CDR3: TGCGCCAGCAGCTTGCAGGGGACAGGGGACTATGGCTACACCTTC. Translating it yields CASSLQGTGDYGYTF.

The genes are TRBV19 and TRBJ1-1, with D unclear. Trimming removed 0 bases at V and 10 bases at J, with 18 bases between. CDR3 size: 15 residues. Germline-derived CDR1 and CDR2 are LNHDA and SQIVND (reference sequence). The CDR3 is CASSIEGILGVGAFF. The CDR3 region has the DNA TGTGCCAGTAGTATAGAAGGGATACTCGGGGTCGGAGCTTTCTTT.

The rearrangement joins TRBV2 to TRBJ2-5; D is uncertain. The CDR3 is made up of 13 amino acids. Trimming cost V 3 bases and J 7 bases, with 12 bases left between them. Per germline, CDR1 SNHLY and CDR2 FYNNEI. The chain's CDR3 is CASSDEVGRTQYF. CDR3 nucleotides: TGTGCCAGCAGTGACGAGGTTGGAAGGACCCAGTACTTC.

For this clone: Relative to the germline gene, one junction end is altered; a read error may explain this. The CDR3 is CASSLARDSHEQYF. The CDR3 DNA is TGCGCCAGCAGCTTGGCTAGGGACTCCCACGAGCAGTACTTC. V gene TRBV5-1 combines with J gene TRBJ2-7; D possibly corresponds to TRBD2 (6 bases). The germline V gene encodes CDR1 SGHRS and CDR2 YFSETQ. The length of the CDR3 is 14 residues.

The CDR3 bases are TGTGCCTGGACCCTCGCGGGGACAGAAGCTTTCTTT. It yields the protein CAWTLAGTEAFF. This chain joins TRBV30 and TRBJ1-1; D perhaps matches TRBD1 (6 bases). The germline V and J ends were trimmed by 4 bases and 8 bases, with 14 bases remaining between them. Per the germline V gene, CDR1 is GTSNPN and CDR2 is SVGIG (reference sequence). The CDR3 loop spans 12 amino acids.

This clone was seen once. This CDR3 is CASTLWGKYEQYF. The CDR3 coding sequence is TGTGCCAGCACCCTGTGGGGGAAATACGAGCAGTACTTC. This chain connects TRBV13 to TRBJ2-7; possibly TRBD1 or TRBD2 for D (5 bases each). This CDR3 has 13 residues. The V and J ends lost 7 bases and 4 bases respectively, with 14 bases between them. Per germline, CDR1 PRHDT and CDR2 FYEKMQ (reference sequence).

This rearrangement joins TRBV6-1 to TRBJ1-1; maybe TRBD1 (6 bases). The CDR3 is 13 residues long. V was cut by 6 bases and J by 1 base, with 9 bases left in between. Looked up from germline, CDR1 is MNHNS and CDR2 is SASEGT. CDR3: CASREQGNTEAFF. CDR3 DNA: TGTGCCAGCAGAGAACAGGGGAACACTGAAGCTTTCTTT.